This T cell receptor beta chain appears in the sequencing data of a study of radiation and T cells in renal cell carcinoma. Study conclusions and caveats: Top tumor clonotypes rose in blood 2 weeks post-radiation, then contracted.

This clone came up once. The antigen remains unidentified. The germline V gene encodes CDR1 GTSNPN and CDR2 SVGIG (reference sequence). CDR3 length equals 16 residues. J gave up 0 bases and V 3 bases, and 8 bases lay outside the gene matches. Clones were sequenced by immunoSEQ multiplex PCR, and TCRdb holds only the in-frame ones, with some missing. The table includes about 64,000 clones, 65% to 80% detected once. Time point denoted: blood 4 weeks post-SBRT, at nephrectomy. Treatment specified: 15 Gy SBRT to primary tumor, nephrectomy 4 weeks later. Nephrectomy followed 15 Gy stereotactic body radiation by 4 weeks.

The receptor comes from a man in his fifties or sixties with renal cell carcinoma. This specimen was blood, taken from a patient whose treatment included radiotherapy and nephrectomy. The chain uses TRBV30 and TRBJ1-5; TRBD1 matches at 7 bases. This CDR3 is CAWSRGGGDSNQPQHF. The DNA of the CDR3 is TGTGCCTGGAGCCGAGGGGGCGGGGATAGCAATCAGCCCCAGCATTTT.